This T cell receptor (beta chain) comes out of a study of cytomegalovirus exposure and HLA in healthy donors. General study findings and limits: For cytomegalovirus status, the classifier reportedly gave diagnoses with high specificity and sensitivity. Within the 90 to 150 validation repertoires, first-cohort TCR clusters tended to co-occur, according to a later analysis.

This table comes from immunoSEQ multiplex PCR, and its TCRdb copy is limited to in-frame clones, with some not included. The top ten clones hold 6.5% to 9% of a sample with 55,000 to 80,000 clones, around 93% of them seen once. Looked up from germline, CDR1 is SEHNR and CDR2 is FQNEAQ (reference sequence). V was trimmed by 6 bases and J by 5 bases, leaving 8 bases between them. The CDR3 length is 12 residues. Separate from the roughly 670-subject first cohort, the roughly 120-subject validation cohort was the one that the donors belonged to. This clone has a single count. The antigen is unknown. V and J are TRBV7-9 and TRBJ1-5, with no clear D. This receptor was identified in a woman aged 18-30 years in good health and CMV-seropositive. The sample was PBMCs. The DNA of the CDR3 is TGTGCCAGCAGTCTCCGGGATCAGCCCCAGCATTTT. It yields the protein CASSLRDQPQHF.